Following are 30 T cell receptor beta chains from one sample sequenced in a study of T cell responses to AZD1222 COVID-19 vaccine (dated by TCRdb to about 2021). The time point label, read with the paper, signifies: about 28 days (+/-7) after the second vaccine dose. The library relied on the immunoSEQ multiplex PCR assay. TCRdb holds this immuneACCESS table with in-frame rearrangements only. Some clones are missing; in checked studies, unresolved V genes explain under half, and the rest has no known cause. The table for this sample lists approximately 70,000 clones; 75% to 90% of them were counted only once. About 14% of the sample belongs to the ten largest clones. Sequencing used peripheral blood, obtained 28 days after the second AZD1222 dose. These receptors were obtained from an adult who received the AZD1222 COVID-19 vaccine.

The CDR3, as DNA: TGTGCCAGTAGCCCACAGGGGGGGAACACTGAAGCTTTCTTT. This encodes CASSPQGGNTEAFF. The rearrangement uses TRBV19 and TRBJ1-1; the match to TRBD1 covers 8 bases. The CDR3 is made up of 14 amino acids. Trimming took 6 bases from V and 1 from J; bases not matched to a gene: 4. CDR1 and CDR2 from the germline V gene are LNHDA and SQIVND (reference sequence).

The rearrangement links TRBV4-2 to TRBJ2-5; unclear D gene. The CDR3 consists of 14 residues. V was shortened by 1 base and J by 0 bases, with 6 bases between the two germline ends. Germline V lookup: CDR1 LGHNA, CDR2 YNFKEQ. CDR3 protein: CASSQGGNQETQYF. The CDR3, as DNA: TGTGCCAGCAGCCAAGGTGGTAACCAAGAGACCCAGTACTTC.

This clone was counted once. V gene TRBV5-1 combines with J gene TRBJ1-1; TRBD1 matches at 8 bases. The CDR3 sequence is 16 residues long. Per germline, CDR1 SGHRS and CDR2 YFSETQ. After removal of 2 bases from V and 0 bases from J, the junction contained 6 bases not matched to a gene. In DNA form, the CDR3 reads TGCGCCAGCAGCTTATGGACAGGGAGGGTGAACACTGAAGCTTTCTTT. It encodes CASSLWTGRVNTEAFF.

The chain links TRBV11-2 to TRBJ1-1; D gene unclear. Per the germline V gene, CDR1 is SGHAT and CDR2 is FQNNGV. The CDR3 has 17 residues. V dropped 2 bases and J dropped 0 bases, with 16 bases sitting between them. The CDR3: CASSLNYQTAMNTEAFF. In DNA, the CDR3 is TGTGCCAGCAGCTTAAACTACCAGACGGCCATGAACACTGAAGCTTTCTTT.

The V gene is TRBV2, the J gene TRBJ1-5, with a tentative D call TRBD1 (5 bases). The CDR3 contains 15 residues. Trimming left V 8 bases short and J 0 bases short, with 14 bases between. In germline, CDR1 is SNHLY, CDR2 FYNNEI. The CDR3 DNA reads as TGTGCCAGCGGGGGTGGAGTTAATAGCAATCAGCCCCAGCATTTT. Protein product: CASGGGVNSNQPQHF.

This clone is a singleton in its sample. The CDR3 DNA follows: TGCGCCAGCAGTCAATTTGGGGGGCCAGGCTCCTACGAGCAGTACTTC. The encoded protein is CASSQFGGPGSYEQYF. This chain joins TRBV23-1 and TRBJ2-7, with D possibly called TRBD1 or TRBD2 (6 bases each). TRBV23-1 is recorded as an ORF, its role being uncertain. V was pared by 1 base and J by 0 bases, with 13 bases between. There are 16 residues in the CDR3.

The chain is built from TRBV7-2 and TRBJ2-7; D uncertain. The V end was cut by 1 base, the J end by 5 bases, with 12 bases between. The CDR3 covers 14 residues. CDR1 is SGHTA and CDR2 is FQGNSA in the germline V gene. CDR3 sequence: CASSLGIGGHEQYF. The CDR3 DNA sequence: TGTGCCAGCAGCTTAGGTATAGGCGGCCACGAGCAGTACTTC.

CDR3 sequence (DNA): TGTGCCAGCAGCCATACCGGGACTAGCGGGGGAGAAGAGACCCAGTACTTC. The encoded protein is CASSHTGTSGGEETQYF. The V and J genes are TRBV28 and TRBJ2-5; 14 nucleotides agree with TRBD2. CDR1 is MDHEN, CDR2 SYDVKM, per germline. V was clipped by 6 bases and J by 3 bases; unmatched bases: 9. The CDR3 has 17 residues.

V is TRBV25-1 and J is TRBJ1-6; TRBD1 matches at 7 bases. Trimming removed 7 bases from V and 3 bases from J; junction bases left unmatched: 3. Germline values: CDR1 MGHDK, CDR2 SYGVNS. CDR3 size: 14 residues. This CDR3 is CASTRTGYNSPLHF. The CDR3, as DNA: TGTGCCAGCACCCGGACAGGCTATAATTCACCCCTCCACTTT.

This chain connects TRBV6-1 to TRBJ1-2; 9 positions match TRBD1. This CDR3 has 19 residues. The germline V gene has CDR1 MNHNS and CDR2 SASEGT. Trimming removed 4 bases from V and 2 bases from J; junction bases left unmatched: 17. CDR3 DNA: TGTGCCAGCAGTGTACAAATTGGGGACAGGGATTTGACGAACTATGGCTACACCTTC. This codes for CASSVQIGDRDLTNYGYTF.

This chain connects TRBV7-2 to TRBJ1-6; perhaps TRBD1 as D (5 bases). There are 15 residues in the CDR3. The germline V and J ends were trimmed by 4 bases and 7 bases, with 14 bases remaining between them. Germline V gene data show CDR1 as SGHTA and CDR2 as FQGNSA. The CDR3 loop reads CASSSTAQGNSPLHF. Here the CDR3 DNA reads TGTGCCAGCAGCTCCACCGCCCAGGGAAATTCACCCCTCCACTTT.

This chain connects TRBV28 to TRBJ2-3; D is uncertain. This CDR3 has 13 residues. Trimming stripped 5 bases from V and 0 bases from J, with 6 bases between. Germline V gives CDR1 MDHEN, CDR2 SYDVKM. CDR3 in amino acids: CASSITSTDTQYF. The CDR3 DNA reads as TGTGCCAGCAGTATTACTAGCACAGATACGCAGTATTTT.

The rearrangement links TRBV6-6 to TRBJ1-4; unclear D gene. Germline V lookup: CDR1 MNHNY, CDR2 SVGAGI (reference sequence). The CDR3 is 15 residues long. V lost 0 bases and J 13 bases, leaving 18 bases between the germline ends. This CDR3 is CASSYSRTGLQVLFF. The CDR3 nucleotides are TGTGCCAGCAGTTACTCGAGGACCGGGCTGCAGGTACTGTTTTTT.

The chain couples TRBV3-1 (or the pseudogene TRBV3-2) to TRBJ1-5; no definite D call. This CDR3 spans 15 amino acids. In germline, CDR1 is LGHDT, CDR2 YNNKEL (reference sequence). The germline V and J ends were trimmed by 0 bases and 0 bases, with 6 bases remaining between them. For the CDR3, the DNA is TGTGCCAGCAGCCAAGATTCAGCTAGCAATCAGCCCCAGCATTTT. Its protein is CASSQDSASNQPQHF.

The chain couples TRBV30 to TRBJ1-5; 10 bases match TRBD1. The germline V gene encodes CDR1 GTSNPN and CDR2 SVGIG (reference sequence). V shed 5 bases, J shed 4 bases, and the junction held 2 bases outside the gene matches. This CDR3 is 13 amino acids long. CDR3 DNA sequence: TGTGCCTGGCGGGGACAGGGGAATCAGCCCCAGCATTTT. Protein sequence: CAWRGQGNQPQHF.

The gene calls are TRBV28 and TRBJ2-2, with 12 bases identical to TRBD1. Trimming removed 2 bases from V and 4 bases from J; junction bases left unmatched: 14. The CDR3 totals 20 residues. In germline, CDR1 is MDHEN, CDR2 SYDVKM. The CDR3 sequence is CASSLSVWGQGAIRTGELFF. DNA of the CDR3: TGTGCCAGCAGTTTAAGCGTCTGGGGACAGGGGGCCATTCGCACCGGGGAGCTGTTTTTT.

This chain joins TRBV6-5 and TRBJ2-3; TRBD2 matches at 11 bases. V trimming: 7 bases; J trimming: 5 bases; junction bases outside the gene matches: 8. The CDR3 covers 15 residues. Germline V lookup: CDR1 MNHEY, CDR2 SVGAGI. The CDR3 sequence is CASTLAGGRGDTQYF. As DNA, the CDR3 is TGTGCCAGCACATTAGCGGGGGGGCGGGGAGATACGCAGTATTTT.

This chain connects TRBV6-6 to TRBJ1-2; a weak D match, TRBD1 (6 bases). The length of the CDR3 is 16 residues. Germline CDR1 and CDR2: MNHNY and SVGAGI (reference sequence). Trimming removed 5 bases from V and 2 bases from J, with 18 bases in between. The CDR3: CASSLAPYRANYGYTF. The CDR3 DNA is TGTGCCAGCAGTCTAGCCCCGTACAGGGCCAACTATGGCTACACCTTC.

The CDR3 DNA reads as TGCGCCAGCAGCCTAGATTGGAATACGCAGTATTTT. It translates to CASSLDWNTQYF. V and J are TRBV4-3 and TRBJ2-3; D is uncertain. Between the trimmed V and J ends, which lost 4 bases and 7 bases, there was a span of 9 bases. The CDR3 length is 12 residues. Germline V gene lookup returns CDR1 LGHNA and CDR2 YSLEER.

The chain combines TRBV7-9 with TRBJ2-1; D gene unclear. CDR1 is SEHNR and CDR2 is FQNEAQ in the germline V gene (reference sequence). The CDR3 is 14 amino acids. The V end lost 1 base, the J end lost 6 bases, and 10 bases lay between the germline ends. CDR3: CASSLDELTNEQFF. In nucleotides, the CDR3 is TGTGCCAGCAGCTTAGATGAATTGACCAATGAGCAGTTCTTC.

CDR3 residues: CASSQDWTVNYEQYF. The CDR3 region has the DNA TGCGCCAGCAGCCAAGATTGGACGGTCAACTACGAGCAGTACTTC. The V call is TRBV4-3, the J call TRBJ2-7; the D is unclear. The germline V gene encodes CDR1 LGHNA and CDR2 YSLEER. The CDR3 length is 15 residues. Trimming took off 0 bases at V and 3 bases at J, with 12 bases between the two ends.

V usage is TRBV16 and J usage is TRBJ1-4; maybe TRBD1 (6 bases). The length of the CDR3 is 14 residues. Germline V lookup: CDR1 KGHSY, CDR2 FQNENV. The V end was cut by 4 bases, the J end by 5 bases, with 11 bases between. The CDR3, as DNA: TGTGCCAGCAGCCCACAGGGTAGAAATGAAAAACTGTTTTTT. It translates to CASSPQGRNEKLFF.

V gene TRBV5-4 combines with J gene TRBJ2-5, with a tentative D call TRBD1 (6 bases). With 3 bases removed from V and 5 bases from J, the gap between germline ends came to 17 bases. The CDR3 has 15 residues. Germline CDR1 reads SGHNT; CDR2 reads YYREEE (reference sequence). CDR3 nucleotides: TGTGCCAGCAGCTCTAGGGCAGGGGTGGGTGAGACCCAGTACTTC. Its protein product is CASSSRAGVGETQYF.

This sequence joins TRBV7-9 and TRBJ2-3; 9 bases are shared with TRBD1. CDR3 length: 16 residues. Germline V gene lookup returns CDR1 SEHNR and CDR2 FQNEAQ (reference sequence). J was trimmed by 2 bases and V by 3 bases; bases with no gene match: 6. CDR3 protein: CASSFIQGAVTDTQYF. CDR3 bases: TGTGCCAGCAGCTTTATACAGGGGGCTGTCACAGATACGCAGTATTTT.

J is TRBJ2-7 and V is TRBV2, with D perhaps matching TRBD1 (6 bases). V dropped 3 bases and J dropped 6 bases, with 15 bases sitting between them. Germline CDR1 and CDR2: SNHLY and FYNNEI. The CDR3 has 14 residues. The CDR3 loop reads CASSDLGARGEQYF. CDR3 coding DNA: TGTGCCAGCAGTGATCTGGGGGCAAGAGGCGAGCAGTACTTC.

CDR3 bases: TGTGCCAGCAGCCAGATACAATCCACTGAAGCTTTCTTT. Its translation is CASSQIQSTEAFF. The genes are TRBV14 and TRBJ1-1; D remains unclear. The germline V gene has CDR1 SGHDN and CDR2 FVKESK. The CDR3 has 13 amino acids. Between the trimmed V and J ends, which lost 3 bases and 4 bases, there was a span of 9 bases.

The CDR3 bases are TGTGCCAGCAGCCATACCGCGGAGGCTTTGGCGGGGGGCCGGTGGACCGGGGAGCTGTTTTTT. Its translation is CASSHTAEALAGGRWTGELFF. This sequence joins TRBV7-6 and TRBJ2-2, with TRBD2 matching over 8 bases. This CDR3 has 21 residues. The J segment lost 5 bases and the V segment lost 5 bases, leaving 25 bases of the junction unmatched. Germline CDR1 SGHVS, CDR2 FNYEAQ.

V is TRBV5-8 and J is TRBJ1-1; no reliable D call. The length of the CDR3 is 14 residues. V lost 4 bases and J 0 bases, leaving 10 bases between the germline ends. The germline V gene encodes CDR1 SGHTS and CDR2 YDEGEE. The CDR3 DNA reads as TGTGCCAGCAGCCGGCGGACGGTGAACACTGAAGCTTTCTTT. This codes for CASSRRTVNTEAFF.

The rearrangement links TRBV9 to TRBJ1-6, with TRBD1 as a possible D gene (5 bases). The CDR3 consists of 15 residues. Trimming left V 2 bases short and J 3 bases short, with 9 bases between. Germline V gene data show CDR1 as SGDLS and CDR2 as YYNGEE. CDR3 sequence reads: CASSVTGFYNSPLHF. The CDR3 region has the DNA TGTGCCAGCAGCGTTACAGGATTCTATAATTCACCCCTCCACTTT. Complete variable domain (other parts from reference TRBV9 and TRBJ1-6): DSGVTQTPKHLITATGQRVTLRCSPRSGDLSVYWYQQSLDQGLQFLIQYYNGEERAKGNILERFSAQQFPDLHSELNLSSLELGDSALYFCASSVTGFYNSPLHFGNGTRLTVT.

A word on this clone: In this CDR3 the conserved last residue, phenylalanine or tryptophan, is missing, so a read error is likely. Because the CDR3's place on the DNA is in doubt, the DNA is left out and the CDR3 is given as listed by TCRdb. The chain joins TRBV5-1 to TRBJ2-2; TRBD1 is taken as the D call from the table, unchecked against the DNA. The CDR3 region is 12 residues in length, termini included. Germline-derived CDR1 and CDR2 are SGHRS and YFSETQ. The CDR3 here is CASSLDYWTARG.